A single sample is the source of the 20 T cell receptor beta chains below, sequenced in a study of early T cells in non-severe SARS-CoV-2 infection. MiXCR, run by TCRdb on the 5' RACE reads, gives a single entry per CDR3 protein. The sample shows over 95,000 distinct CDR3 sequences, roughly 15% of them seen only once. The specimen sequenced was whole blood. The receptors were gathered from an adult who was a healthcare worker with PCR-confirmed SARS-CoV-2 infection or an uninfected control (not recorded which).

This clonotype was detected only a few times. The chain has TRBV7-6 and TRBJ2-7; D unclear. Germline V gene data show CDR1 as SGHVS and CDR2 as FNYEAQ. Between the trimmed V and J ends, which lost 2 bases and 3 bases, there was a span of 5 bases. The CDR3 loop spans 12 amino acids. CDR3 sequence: CASSLTDYEQYF. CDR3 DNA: TGTGCCAGCAGCTTAACTGACTACGAGCAGTACTTC.

The CDR3 nucleotides are TGTGCCAGCAGTCTTCTCTCGGGGGCGATCTACGAGCAGTACTTC. Translation gives CASSLLSGAIYEQYF. The genes are TRBV27 and TRBJ2-7; D tentatively reads TRBD1 or TRBD2 (6 bases each). Germline-derived CDR1 and CDR2 are MNHEY and SMNVEV (reference sequence). V lost 5 bases and J lost 3, with 17 bases in between. The CDR3 has 15 residues.

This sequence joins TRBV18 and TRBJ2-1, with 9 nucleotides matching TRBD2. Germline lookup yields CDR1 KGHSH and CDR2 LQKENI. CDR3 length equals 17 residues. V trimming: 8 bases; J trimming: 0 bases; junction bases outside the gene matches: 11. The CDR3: CASRISGRYHSYNEQFF. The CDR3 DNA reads TGTGCCAGCCGGATCAGCGGGAGGTACCACTCCTACAATGAGCAGTTCTTC.

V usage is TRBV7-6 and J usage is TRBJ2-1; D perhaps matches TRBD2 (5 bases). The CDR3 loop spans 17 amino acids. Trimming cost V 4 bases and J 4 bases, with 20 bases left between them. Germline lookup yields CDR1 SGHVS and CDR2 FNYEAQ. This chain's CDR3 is CASSSPKDSTSYNEQFF. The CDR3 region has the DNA TGTGCCAGCAGCTCACCGAAGGACTCCACGTCTTACAATGAGCAGTTCTTC.

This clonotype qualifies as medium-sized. The CDR3 loop is CSARDGGDVGQETQYF. DNA for the CDR3: TGCAGTGCTAGAGATGGAGGTGATGTGGGGCAAGAGACCCAGTACTTC. V is TRBV20-1 and J is TRBJ2-5; a weak D match, TRBD2 (5 bases). The CDR3 covers 16 residues. Germline CDR1 and CDR2: DFQATT and SNEGSKA (reference sequence). V lost 0 bases, J lost 2 bases, and 16 bases lay in between.

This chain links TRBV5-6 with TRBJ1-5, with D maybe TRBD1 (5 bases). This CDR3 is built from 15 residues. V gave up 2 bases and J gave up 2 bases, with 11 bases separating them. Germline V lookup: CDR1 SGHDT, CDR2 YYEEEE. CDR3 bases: TGTGCCAGCAGCTTACTGGGGCTAGGCAATCAGCCCCAGCATTTT. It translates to CASSLLGLGNQPQHF.

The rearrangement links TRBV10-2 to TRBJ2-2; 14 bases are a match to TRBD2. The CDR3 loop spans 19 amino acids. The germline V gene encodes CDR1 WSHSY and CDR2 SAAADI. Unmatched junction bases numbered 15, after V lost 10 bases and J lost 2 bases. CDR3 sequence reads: CATERPGTSGGANTGELFF. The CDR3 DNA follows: TGCGCCACCGAACGCCCCGGGACTAGCGGGGGAGCCAACACCGGGGAGCTGTTTTTT.

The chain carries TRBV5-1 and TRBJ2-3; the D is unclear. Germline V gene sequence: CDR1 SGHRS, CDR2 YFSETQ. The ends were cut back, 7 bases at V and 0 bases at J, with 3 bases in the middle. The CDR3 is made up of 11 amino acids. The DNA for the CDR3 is TGCGCCAGCGGTAGCACAGATACGCAGTATTTT. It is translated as CASGSTDTQYF.

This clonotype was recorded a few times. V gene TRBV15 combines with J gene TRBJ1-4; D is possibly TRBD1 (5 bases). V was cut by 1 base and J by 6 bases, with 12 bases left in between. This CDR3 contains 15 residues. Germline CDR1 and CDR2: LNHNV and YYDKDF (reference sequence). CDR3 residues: CATSRVGGRYEKLFF. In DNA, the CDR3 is TGTGCCACCAGCAGAGTGGGGGGACGCTATGAAAAACTGTTTTTT.

Here the CDR3 DNA reads TGTGCCAGTAGTAACACCAAAGGCGGACGGGATCGCTACGAGCAGTACTTC. This encodes CASSNTKGGRDRYEQYF. The chain recombines TRBV19 with TRBJ2-7; TRBD2 might be the D (5 bases). V dropped 4 bases and J dropped 3 bases, with 22 bases sitting between them. This CDR3 has 17 amino acids. Germline V gives CDR1 LNHDA, CDR2 SQIVND (reference sequence). Based on the CDR3 plus reference TRBV19 and TRBJ2-7, the full variable domain is DGGITQSPKYLFRKEGQNVTLSCEQNLNHDAMYWYRQDPGQGLRLIYYSQIVNDFQKGDIAEGYSVSREKKESFPLTVTSAQKNPTAFYLCASSNTKGGRDRYEQYFGPGTRLTVT.

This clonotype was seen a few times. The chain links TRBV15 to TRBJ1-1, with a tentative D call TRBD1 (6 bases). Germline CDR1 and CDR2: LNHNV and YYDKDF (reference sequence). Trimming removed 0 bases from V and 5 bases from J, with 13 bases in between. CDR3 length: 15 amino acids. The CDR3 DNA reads TGTGCCACCAGCAGAGAAAACAGGGCTGGGACTGAAGCTTTCTTT. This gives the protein CATSRENRAGTEAFF.

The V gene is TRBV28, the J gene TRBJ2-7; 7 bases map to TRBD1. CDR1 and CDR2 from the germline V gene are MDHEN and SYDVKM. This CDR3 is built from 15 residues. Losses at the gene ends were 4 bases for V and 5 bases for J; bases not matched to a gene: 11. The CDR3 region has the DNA TGTGCCAGCAGTTCCCCCGGGACAGTAACCCACGAGCAGTACTTC. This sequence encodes CASSSPGTVTHEQYF.

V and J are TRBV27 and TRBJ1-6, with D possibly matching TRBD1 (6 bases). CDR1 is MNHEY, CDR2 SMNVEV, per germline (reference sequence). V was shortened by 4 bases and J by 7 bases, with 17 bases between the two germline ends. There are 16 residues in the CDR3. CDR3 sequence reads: CASSSTGPLRNSPLHF. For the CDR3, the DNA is TGTGCCAGCAGTTCGACAGGCCCCTTGCGAAATTCACCCCTCCACTTT.

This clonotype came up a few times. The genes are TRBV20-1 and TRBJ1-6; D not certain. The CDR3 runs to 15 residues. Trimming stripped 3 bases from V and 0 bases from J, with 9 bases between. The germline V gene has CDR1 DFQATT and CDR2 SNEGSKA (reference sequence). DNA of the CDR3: TGCAGTGCTAGTAGTGCTAGCTCCTATAATTCACCCCTCCACTTT. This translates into CSASSASSYNSPLHF.

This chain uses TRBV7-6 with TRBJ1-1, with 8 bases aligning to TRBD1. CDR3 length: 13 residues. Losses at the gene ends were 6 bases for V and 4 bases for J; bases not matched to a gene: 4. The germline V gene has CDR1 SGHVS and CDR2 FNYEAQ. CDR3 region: CASRETGGTEAFF. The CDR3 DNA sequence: TGTGCCAGCAGAGAAACAGGGGGCACTGAAGCTTTCTTT.

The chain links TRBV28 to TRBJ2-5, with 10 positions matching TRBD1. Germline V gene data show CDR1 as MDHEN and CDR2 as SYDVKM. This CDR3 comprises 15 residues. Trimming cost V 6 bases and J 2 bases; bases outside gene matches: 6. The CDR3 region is CASSRDRGGQETQYF. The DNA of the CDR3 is TGTGCCAGCAGCAGGGACAGGGGTGGGCAAGAGACCCAGTACTTC.

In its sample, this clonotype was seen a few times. The CDR3 reads CASSSDRGHEQFF. In DNA, the CDR3 is TGTGCCAGCAGCTCGGACAGGGGACATGAGCAGTTCTTC. This chain joins TRBV11-2 and TRBJ2-1; 9 bases match TRBD1. Germline V CDR1 and CDR2: SGHAT, FQNNGV. V shed 4 bases, J shed 8 bases, and the junction held 3 bases outside the gene matches. The CDR3 extends over 13 amino acids.

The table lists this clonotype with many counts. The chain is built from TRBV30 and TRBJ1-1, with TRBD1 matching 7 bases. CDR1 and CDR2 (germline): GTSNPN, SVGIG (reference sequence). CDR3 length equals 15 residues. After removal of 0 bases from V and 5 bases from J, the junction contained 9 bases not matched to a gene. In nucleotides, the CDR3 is TGTGCCTGGAGTGTAATAGGGGGCGTTGGGACTGAAGCTTTCTTT. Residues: CAWSVIGGVGTEAFF. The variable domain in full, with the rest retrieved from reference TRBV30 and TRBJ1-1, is SQTIHQWPATLVQPVGSPLSLECTVEGTSNPNLYWYRQAAGRGLQLLFYSVGIGQISSEVPQNLSASRPQDRQFILSSKKLLLSDSGFYLCAWSVIGGVGTEAFFGQGTRLTVV.

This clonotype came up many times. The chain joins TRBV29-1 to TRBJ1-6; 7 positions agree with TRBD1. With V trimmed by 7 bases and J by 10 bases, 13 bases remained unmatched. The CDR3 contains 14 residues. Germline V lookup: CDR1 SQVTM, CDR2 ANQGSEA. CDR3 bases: TGCAGCGCTTGGACAGGCCAGAGGGGGTCACCCCTCCACTTT. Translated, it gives CSAWTGQRGSPLHF.

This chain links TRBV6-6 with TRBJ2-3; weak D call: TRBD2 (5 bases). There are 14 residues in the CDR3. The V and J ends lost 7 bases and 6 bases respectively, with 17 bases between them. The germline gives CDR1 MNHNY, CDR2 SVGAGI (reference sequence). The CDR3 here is CASTYYLAGDTQYF. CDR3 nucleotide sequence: TGTGCCAGCACCTACTACCTAGCTGGGGATACGCAGTATTTT.